This passage covers 23 T cell receptor beta chains from one sample sequenced in a study of T-cell reconstitution after alpha-beta-depleted transplantation in children. This sample's TCRbeta library carried unique molecular identifier barcodes. A single record per CDR3 protein comes from TCRdb applying MiXCR to the PCR reads. The table shows 60,000 to 100,000 distinct CDR3 sequences, with 15% to 20% occurring only once. Sequencing was performed on PBMCs, mostly from graft donor cells, taken 360 days after TCRalphabeta/CD19-depleted stem cell transplant. The receptors originated from a male patient aged 2 to 10 who had a stem cell transplant for acute lymphoblastic leukemia, so the T cells may come from the graft donor.

This clonotype has only a few counts. The chain is built from TRBV12-3 or TRBV12-4 and TRBJ2-3; 7 positions agree with TRBD2. The length of the CDR3 is 15 residues. V was pared by 2 bases and J by 5 bases, with 7 bases of the junction left unmatched. The CDR3 DNA sequence: TGTGCCAGCAGTTTAAGGCGACTAGCTAAAGATACGCAGTATTTT. Encoded protein: CASSLRRLAKDTQYF.

This rearrangement joins TRBV4-1 to TRBJ2-1, with TRBD1 as a possible D gene (5 bases). Germline V gene sequence: CDR1 MGHRA, CDR2 YSYEKL. The CDR3 spans 16 residues. Between the trimmed V and J ends, which lost 0 bases and 6 bases, there was a span of 15 bases. The CDR3 DNA reads TGCGCCAGCAGCCAAGATACCGGACACAAGTCCAATGAGCAGTTCTTC. Encoded protein: CASSQDTGHKSNEQFF.

In this sample, this clonotype turned up a few times. This rearrangement joins TRBV5-1 to TRBJ2-1, with a tentative D call TRBD1 (5 bases). Germline V gene sequence: CDR1 SGHRS, CDR2 YFSETQ. Trimming pared 4 bases from V and 9 bases from J, leaving 14 bases between. This CDR3 spans 13 amino acids. The DNA of the CDR3 is TGCGCCAGCAGCGAGCCAGGGTGGAGTGAGCAGTTCTTC. It encodes CASSEPGWSEQFF.

This clonotype has a handful of counts. The chain carries TRBV4-2 and TRBJ2-3, with TRBD2 matching 8 bases. This CDR3 contains 16 residues. The V gene end was trimmed by 1 base and the J gene end by 6 bases; junction bases not matched to a gene: 9. Looked up from germline, CDR1 is LGHNA and CDR2 is YNFKEQ. The CDR3: CASSQGIGRAGDTQYF. The CDR3 DNA is TGTGCCAGCAGCCAAGGAATCGGGAGGGCCGGGGATACGCAGTATTTT.

The chain is built from TRBV10-3 and TRBJ2-2; 15 bases are a match to TRBD2. CDR1 is ENHRY, CDR2 SYGVKD, per germline. The CDR3 runs to 16 residues. The V gene end was trimmed by 5 bases and the J gene end by 6 bases; junction bases not matched to a gene: 4. CDR3 protein: CAISPGLAGGPGELFF. The CDR3, as DNA: TGTGCCATCAGTCCCGGACTAGCGGGAGGGCCCGGGGAGCTGTTTTTT.

This clonotype was counted at least ten times. The rearrangement joins TRBV7-9 to TRBJ2-2; the match to TRBD2 covers 11 bases. CDR1 and CDR2 from the germline V gene are SEHNR and FQNEAQ (reference sequence). The CDR3 extends over 16 amino acids. Trimming took 5 bases from V and 9 from J; bases not matched to a gene: 11. CDR3 DNA: TGTGCCAGCAGCACACTAGCGGGAGACTTCGGACGGGAGCTGTTTTTT. Amino acids: CASSTLAGDFGRELFF. Combining the CDR3 with reference TRBV7-9 and TRBJ2-2 gives the whole variable domain DTGVSQNPRHKITKRGQNVTFRCDPISEHNRLYWYRQTLGQGPEFLTYFQNEAQLEKSRLLSDRFSAERPKGSFSTLEIQRTEQGDSAMYLCASSTLAGDFGRELFFGEGSRLTVL.

This clonotype was seen only a few times. The chain carries TRBV20-1 and TRBJ2-1; the match to TRBD2 covers 8 bases. This CDR3 is built from 14 residues. Per the germline V gene, CDR1 is DFQATT and CDR2 is SNEGSKA (reference sequence). The V segment lost 0 bases and the J segment 7 bases; nucleotides outside the gene matches: 5. The chain's CDR3 is CSARDGRAWNEQFF. In DNA, the CDR3 is TGCAGTGCTAGAGACGGGAGGGCCTGGAATGAGCAGTTCTTC.

The chain recombines TRBV28 with TRBJ2-3, with TRBD1 matching 8 bases. Per germline, CDR1 MDHEN and CDR2 SYDVKM. The length of the CDR3 is 16 residues. After removal of 1 base from V and 4 bases from J, the junction contained 7 bases not matched to a gene. CDR3 nucleotides: TGTGCCAGCAGTTTATCCCTTCCAGGGGGCGCAGATACGCAGTATTTT. It codes for CASSLSLPGGADTQYF.

The chain couples TRBV27 to TRBJ2-5; D possibly corresponds to TRBD1 (6 bases). There are 18 residues in the CDR3. Germline CDR1 and CDR2: MNHEY and SMNVEV (reference sequence). Trimming pared 5 bases from V and 1 base from J, leaving 23 bases between. CDR3 amino acids: CASSRYAGAGVSQETQYF. The CDR3 nucleotides are TGTGCCAGCAGTCGATACGCCGGGGCAGGGGTAAGCCAAGAGACCCAGTACTTC.

This clonotype came up a few times. V gene TRBV5-1 combines with J gene TRBJ2-2; TRBD1 agrees at 7 bases. V lost 0 bases to trimming and J lost 6 bases; unmatched junction nucleotides: 5. Per germline, CDR1 SGHRS and CDR2 YFSETQ. The CDR3 spans 15 residues. CDR3 sequence: CASSLARGYAGELFF. CDR3 nucleotides: TGCGCCAGCAGCTTGGCCAGGGGGTATGCCGGGGAGCTGTTTTTT.

The rearrangement links TRBV20-1 to TRBJ2-3, with D maybe TRBD2 (6 bases). The CDR3 is 15 residues long. The V gene lost 3 bases and the J gene lost 0 bases, with 13 bases spanning the gap. From germline, CDR1 is DFQATT and CDR2 SNEGSKA (reference sequence). In nucleotides, the CDR3 is TGCAGTGCTAGCTCGGCTAGCGCCAGCACAGATACGCAGTATTTT. Translated, it gives CSASSASASTDTQYF.

The chain couples TRBV4-1 to TRBJ2-2, with TRBD2 as a possible D gene (6 bases). Germline assignment: CDR1 MGHRA and CDR2 YSYEKL. The CDR3 runs 15 residues. The V gene lost 4 bases and the J gene lost 6 bases, with 15 bases spanning the gap. The CDR3 DNA reads TGCGCCAGCAGCCGTAGACTAGTGGGAGCCGGGGAGCTGTTTTTT. It encodes CASSRRLVGAGELFF.

A few counts support this clonotype. The chain is built from TRBV12-3 or TRBV12-4 and TRBJ1-5; no firm D call. This CDR3 comprises 13 residues. Between the trimmed V and J ends, which lost 3 bases and 5 bases, there was a span of 8 bases. CDR3 region: CASSFRRYQPQHF. The CDR3 coding sequence is TGTGCCAGCAGTTTCCGACGGTATCAGCCCCAGCATTTT.

The V gene is TRBV5-1, the J gene TRBJ1-6; weak D call: TRBD1 (5 bases). There are 16 residues in the CDR3. The germline V gene has CDR1 SGHRS and CDR2 YFSETQ. Between the trimmed V and J ends, which lost 0 bases and 6 bases, there was a span of 13 bases. CDR3 in amino acids: CASSLEPGQGNSPLHF. CDR3 nucleotide sequence: TGCGCCAGCAGCTTGGAACCGGGTCAGGGTAATTCACCCCTCCACTTT.

This clonotype was seen at least ten times. The chain combines TRBV6-2 or TRBV6-3 with TRBJ2-1; maybe TRBD2 (6 bases). From germline, CDR1 is MNHEY and CDR2 SVGEGT. There are 15 residues in the CDR3. V lost 5 bases and J lost 8, with 19 bases in between. The CDR3 loop reads CASSGRLDGIYEQFF. As DNA, the CDR3 is TGTGCCAGCAGTGGCCGACTAGACGGTATCTATGAGCAGTTCTTC.

This clonotype was picked up a small number of times. CDR3 nucleotides: TGCGCCAGCAGCTTGGTATTTTCACTCAAAAATGAGCAGTTCTTC. This translates into CASSLVFSLKNEQFF. This rearrangement joins TRBV5-1 to TRBJ2-1; D ambiguous. Trimming cost V 0 bases and J 7 bases, with 14 bases left between them. Looked up from germline, CDR1 is SGHRS and CDR2 is YFSETQ. CDR3 length: 15 residues.

This chain links TRBV5-1 with TRBJ2-7, with D unresolved. This CDR3 is built from 13 residues. The germline V and J ends were trimmed by 4 bases and 0 bases, with 8 bases remaining between them. Germline assignment: CDR1 SGHRS and CDR2 YFSETQ. This chain's CDR3 is CASSTGYSYEQYF. The CDR3 DNA is TGCGCCAGCAGCACGGGCTACTCCTACGAGCAGTACTTC.

This clonotype came up a few times. This chain connects TRBV18 to TRBJ1-2; 7 nucleotides align to TRBD1. The CDR3 extends over 14 amino acids. Germline V gene sequence: CDR1 KGHSH, CDR2 LQKENI. V shed 3 bases, J shed 0 bases, and the junction held 1 base outside the gene matches. The CDR3 bases are TGTGCCAGCTCACCCGACAGGGCTAACTATGGCTACACCTTC. Translated: CASSPDRANYGYTF.

The sample holds a few counts of this clonotype. The chain employs TRBV12-3 or TRBV12-4 and TRBJ2-5; 8 positions match TRBD1. The ends lost 6 bases at V and 6 bases at J; junction bases unmatched: 9. CDR3 length: 14 residues. The CDR3, as DNA: TGTGCCAGCAGCACGGACAGGGCTCGAAAGACCCAGTACTTC. It encodes CASSTDRARKTQYF.

The rearrangement uses TRBV12-3 or TRBV12-4 and TRBJ2-1; D is unresolved. The V end was cut by 3 bases, the J end by 8 bases, with 11 bases between. The CDR3 totals 13 residues. The CDR3 spells CASSFSMPHEQFF. CDR3 nucleotide sequence: TGTGCCAGCAGTTTCTCCATGCCCCATGAGCAGTTCTTC.

The CDR3 region is CASSLAESGGLLAKNIQYF. CDR3 DNA sequence: TGTGCCAGCAGCTTAGCGGAGAGCGGGGGCCTTTTAGCCAAAAACATTCAGTACTTC. This chain joins TRBV7-2 and TRBJ2-4; 8 bases are a match to TRBD2. This CDR3 is built from 19 residues. Germline lookup yields CDR1 SGHTA and CDR2 FQGNSA. J was trimmed by 0 bases and V by 0 bases; bases with no gene match: 10. Full variable domain (remainder filled in from reference TRBV7-2 and TRBJ2-4): GAGVSQSPSNKVTEKGKDVELRCDPISGHTALYWYRQSLGQGLEFLIYFQGNSAPDKSGLPSDRFSAERTGGSVSTLTIQRTQQEDSAVYLCASSLAESGGLLAKNIQYFGAGTRLSVL.

This clonotype was seen a handful of times. This sequence joins TRBV20-1 and TRBJ2-3; D is undetermined. This CDR3 is built from 13 residues. Germline CDR1 and CDR2: DFQATT and SNEGSKA (reference sequence). With 7 bases removed from V and 4 bases from J, the gap between germline ends came to 15 bases. The CDR3 DNA is TGCAGTGGATCGTATTTACAACCAGATACGCAGTATTTT. It specifies CSGSYLQPDTQYF.

This clonotype was counted many times. The V gene is TRBV10-3, the J gene TRBJ1-1; D is possibly TRBD1 (5 bases). V lost 7 bases, J lost 0 bases, and 9 bases lay in between. There are 13 residues in the CDR3. Germline loops: CDR1 ENHRY, CDR2 SYGVKD. CDR3 in DNA: TGTGCCATCAAAGGACAACTGAACACTGAAGCTTTCTTT. It specifies CAIKGQLNTEAFF.